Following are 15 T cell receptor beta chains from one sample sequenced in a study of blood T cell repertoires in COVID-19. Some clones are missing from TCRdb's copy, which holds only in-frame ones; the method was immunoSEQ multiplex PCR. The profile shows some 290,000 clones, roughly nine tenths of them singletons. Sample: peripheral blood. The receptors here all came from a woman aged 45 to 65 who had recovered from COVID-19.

The CDR3 reads CASSPPGQGGEKLFF. The CDR3 DNA reads as TGTGCCAGCAGCCCCCCGGGACAGGGTGGTGAAAAACTGTTTTTT. The rearrangement joins TRBV3-1 (or the pseudogene TRBV3-2) to TRBJ1-4; 9 bases line up with TRBD1. The CDR3 is 15 amino acids. CDR1 LGHDT and CDR2 YNNKEL come from the germline V gene (reference sequence). The ends lost 4 bases at V and 7 bases at J; junction bases unmatched: 7.

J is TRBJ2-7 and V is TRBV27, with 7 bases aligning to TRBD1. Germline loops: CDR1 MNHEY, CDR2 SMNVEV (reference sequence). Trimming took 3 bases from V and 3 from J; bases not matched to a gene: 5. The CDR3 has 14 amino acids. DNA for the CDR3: TGTGCCAGCAGTTTGCTAGGGGGCGGCTACGAGCAGTACTTC. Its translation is CASSLLGGGYEQYF.

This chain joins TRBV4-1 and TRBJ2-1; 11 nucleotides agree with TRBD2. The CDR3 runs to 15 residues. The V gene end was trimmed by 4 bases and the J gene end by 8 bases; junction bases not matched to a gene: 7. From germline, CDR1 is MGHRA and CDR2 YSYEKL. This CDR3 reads CASSLVAGGQYEQFF. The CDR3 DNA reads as TGCGCCAGCAGCCTAGTAGCGGGGGGGCAATATGAGCAGTTCTTC.

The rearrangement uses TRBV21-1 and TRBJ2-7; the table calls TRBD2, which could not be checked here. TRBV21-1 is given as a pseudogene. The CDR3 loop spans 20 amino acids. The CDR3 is CASSKGLLGLAGLSSYEQYF. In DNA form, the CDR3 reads TGTGCCAGCAGCAAAGGGCTCCTAGGACTAGCGGGGTTAAGCTCCTACGAGCAGTACTTC.

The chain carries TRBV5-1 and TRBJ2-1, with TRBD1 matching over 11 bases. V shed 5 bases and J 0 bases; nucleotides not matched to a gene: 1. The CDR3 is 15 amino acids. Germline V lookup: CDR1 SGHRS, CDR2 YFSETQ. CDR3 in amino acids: CASRGTGGSYNEQFF. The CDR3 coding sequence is TGCGCCAGCAGAGGGACAGGGGGCTCCTACAATGAGCAGTTCTTC.

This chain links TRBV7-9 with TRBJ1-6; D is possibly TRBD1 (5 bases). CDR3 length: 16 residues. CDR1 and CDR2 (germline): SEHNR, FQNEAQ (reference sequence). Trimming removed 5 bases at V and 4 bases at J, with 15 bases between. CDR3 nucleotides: TGTGCCAGCAGCATCAGACCTACAGGTTATAATTCACCCCTCCACTTT. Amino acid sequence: CASSIRPTGYNSPLHF.

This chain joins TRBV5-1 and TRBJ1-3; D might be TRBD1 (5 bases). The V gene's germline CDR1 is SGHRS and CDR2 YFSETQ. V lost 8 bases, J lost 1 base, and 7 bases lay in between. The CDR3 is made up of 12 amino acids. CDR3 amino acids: CASRGSGNTIYF. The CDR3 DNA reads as TGCGCCAGTAGGGGATCTGGAAACACCATATATTTT. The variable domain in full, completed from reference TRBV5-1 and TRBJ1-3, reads KAGVTQTPRYLIKTRGQQVTLSCSPISGHRSVSWYQQTPGQGLQFLFEYFSETQRNKGNFPGRFSGRQFSNSRSEMNVSTLELGDSALYLCASRGSGNTIYFGEGSWLTVV.

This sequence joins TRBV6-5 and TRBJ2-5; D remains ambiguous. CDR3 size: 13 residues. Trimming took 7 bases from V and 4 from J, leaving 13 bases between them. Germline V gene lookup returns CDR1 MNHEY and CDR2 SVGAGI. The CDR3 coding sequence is TGTGCCAGCACCCACCCGGGTGGAGAGACCCAGTACTTC. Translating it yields CASTHPGGETQYF.

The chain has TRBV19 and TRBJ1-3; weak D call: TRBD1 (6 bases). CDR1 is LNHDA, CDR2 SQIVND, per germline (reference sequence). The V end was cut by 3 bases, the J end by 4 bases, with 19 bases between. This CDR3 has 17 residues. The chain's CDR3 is CASSMDREGDIGNTIYF. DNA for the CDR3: TGTGCCAGTAGTATGGATCGCGAGGGGGATATAGGAAACACCATATATTTT.

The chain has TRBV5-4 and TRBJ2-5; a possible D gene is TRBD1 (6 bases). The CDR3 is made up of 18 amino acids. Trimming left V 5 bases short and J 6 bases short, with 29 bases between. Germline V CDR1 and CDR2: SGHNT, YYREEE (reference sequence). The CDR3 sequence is CASRRGRQGNDPQKTQYF. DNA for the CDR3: TGTGCCAGCAGGCGAGGGCGTCAGGGGAATGACCCTCAAAAGACCCAGTACTTC. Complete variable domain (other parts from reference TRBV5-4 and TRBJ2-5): ETGVTQSPTHLIKTRGQQVTLRCSSQSGHNTVSWYQQALGQGPQFIFQYYREEENGRGNFPPRFSGLQFPNYSSELNVNALELDDSALYLCASRRGRQGNDPQKTQYFGPGTRLLVL.

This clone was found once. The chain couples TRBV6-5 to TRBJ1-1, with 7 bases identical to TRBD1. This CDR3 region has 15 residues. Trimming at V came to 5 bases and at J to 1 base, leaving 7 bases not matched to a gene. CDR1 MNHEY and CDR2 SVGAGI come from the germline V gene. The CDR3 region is CASSQRRTGNTEAFF. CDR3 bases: TGTGCCAGCAGTCAGCGGCGGACAGGGAACACTGAAGCTTTCTTT.

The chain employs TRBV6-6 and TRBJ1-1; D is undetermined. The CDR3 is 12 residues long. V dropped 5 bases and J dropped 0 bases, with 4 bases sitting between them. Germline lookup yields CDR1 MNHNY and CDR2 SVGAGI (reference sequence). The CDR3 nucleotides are TGTGCCAGCAGTCACATGAACACTGAAGCTTTCTTT. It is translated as CASSHMNTEAFF.

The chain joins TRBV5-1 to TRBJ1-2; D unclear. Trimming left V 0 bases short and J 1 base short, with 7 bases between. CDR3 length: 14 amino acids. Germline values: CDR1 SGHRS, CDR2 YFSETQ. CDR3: CASSLDGSNYGYTF. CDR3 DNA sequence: TGCGCCAGCAGCTTGGATGGCAGTAACTATGGCTACACCTTC.

CDR3 region: CASSLVAGGVTDTQYF. Here the CDR3 DNA reads TGTGCCAGCAGCTTAGTGGCGGGAGGGGTCACAGATACGCAGTATTTT. The rearrangement uses TRBV7-2 and TRBJ2-3; TRBD2 agrees at 9 bases. Germline V gene sequence: CDR1 SGHTA, CDR2 FQGNSA. CDR3 length: 16 amino acids. The V and J ends lost 1 base and 2 bases, in that order; junction bases with no gene match: 4. The complete variable domain, with remaining parts taken from reference TRBV7-2 and TRBJ2-3, reads GAGVSQSPSNKVTEKGKDVELRCDPISGHTALYWYRQSLGQGLEFLIYFQGNSAPDKSGLPSDRFSAERTGGSVSTLTIQRTQQEDSAVYLCASSLVAGGVTDTQYFGPGTRLTVL.

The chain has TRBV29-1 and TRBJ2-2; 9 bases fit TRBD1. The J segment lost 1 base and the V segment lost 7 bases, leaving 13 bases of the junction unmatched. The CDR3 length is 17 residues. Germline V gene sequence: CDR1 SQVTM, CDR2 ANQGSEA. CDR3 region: CSAWGTGGARNTGELFF. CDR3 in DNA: TGCAGCGCCTGGGGAACAGGGGGCGCGAGGAACACCGGGGAGCTGTTTTTT.